Detailed here is one T cell receptor (beta chain). Per the germline V gene, CDR1 is SGHDN and CDR2 is FVKESK. Trimming cost V 5 bases and J 10 bases, with 17 bases left between them. CDR3 length equals 13 residues. This entry belongs to a study of blood T cell repertoires in COVID-19. Study at large: Nucleic acid was either cDNA or gDNA, and it came from T cells, B-cell-depleted T cells, or PBMCs.

The method was immunoSEQ multiplex PCR; TCRdb's version includes in-frame clones alone and lacks a portion of them. This table has hundreds of thousands of clones, around nine tenths appearing once. In terms of age and location, participants ranged from roughly 18 to 89 years and lived in about two dozen US areas. The chain combines TRBV14 with TRBJ1-1; D ambiguous. The clonotype was recovered from a woman between 18 and 30 years old who had recovered from COVID-19. The specimen sequenced was PBMCs or T cells enriched from blood (not recorded which). The CDR3 DNA sequence: TGTGCCAGCAGCGTAAACCTGCTTGGAGGAGCTTTCTTT. Protein product: CASSVNLLGGAFF.